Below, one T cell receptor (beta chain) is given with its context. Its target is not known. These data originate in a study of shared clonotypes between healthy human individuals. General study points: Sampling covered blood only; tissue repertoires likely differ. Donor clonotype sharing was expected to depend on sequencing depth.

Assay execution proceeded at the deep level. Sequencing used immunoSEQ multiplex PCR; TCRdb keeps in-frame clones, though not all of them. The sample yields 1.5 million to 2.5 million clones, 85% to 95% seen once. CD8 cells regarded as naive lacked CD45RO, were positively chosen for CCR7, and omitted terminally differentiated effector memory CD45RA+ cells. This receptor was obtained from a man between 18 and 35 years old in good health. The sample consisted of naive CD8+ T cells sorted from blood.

The CDR3 loop reads CASSPDRQGYTF. The CDR3 region has the DNA TGTGCCAGCAGCCCTGACAGACAGGGCTACACCTTC. The V call is TRBV7-9, the J call TRBJ1-2; weak D call: TRBD1 (5 bases). V lost 5 bases and J lost 8, with 12 bases in between. Germline V gene sequence: CDR1 SEHNR, CDR2 FQNEAQ (reference sequence). The CDR3 is made up of 12 amino acids.